A selection of T cell receptor beta chains follows, all from one sample in a study of T-cell reconstitution after alpha-beta-depleted transplantation in children. TCRdb ran MiXCR on the PCR reads and lists one entry per CDR3 protein. The table has 210,000 or so distinct CDR3 sequences, roughly 11% seen once; the top ten hold under 30%. The input for sequencing was PBMCs, taken before TCRalphabeta/CD19-depleted stem cell transplant. These receptors originate from a child younger than two with acute myeloid leukemia, due to receive a stem cell transplant. Both conserved end residues are part of each CDR3. The D gene is left open where the match is weak. Clone size is stated in some rows and not others, as once, few, many or a class when expanded.

d_call: TRBD1; clone_size: many; j_call: TRBJ2-7; v_call: TRBV29-1; cdr3_aa: CSAGQGGYEQYF; cdr3_nt: TGCAGCGCGGGACAGGGGGGCTACGAGCAGTACTTC
d_call: TRBD1; clone_size: -; j_call: TRBJ2-1; v_call: TRBV3-1; cdr3_aa: CASGRQGEGEQFF; cdr3_nt: TGTGCCAGCGGGCGACAGGGTGAAGGTGAGCAGTTCTTC
d_call: TRBD1; clone_size: many; j_call: TRBJ2-1; v_call: TRBV12-3/TRBV12-4; cdr3_aa: CALGGQGDNEQFF; cdr3_nt: TGTGCCCTCGGGGGACAGGGTGACAATGAGCAGTTCTTC
d_call: TRBD2; clone_size: -; j_call: TRBJ2-3; v_call: TRBV7-2; cdr3_aa: CASSLLGSGSTDTQYF; cdr3_nt: TGTGCCAGCAGCCTGTTGGGTAGCGGGAGCACAGATACGCAGTATTTT
d_call: TRBD1; clone_size: many; j_call: TRBJ1-2; v_call: TRBV20-1; cdr3_aa: CSAPGQVRYGYTF; cdr3_nt: TGCAGTGCCCCTGGACAGGTTCGGTATGGCTACACCTTC
d_call: -; clone_size: many; j_call: TRBJ1-3; v_call: TRBV7-2; cdr3_aa: CASSARRHGNTIYF; cdr3_nt: TGTGCCAGCAGCGCCAGACGCCACGGAAACACCATATATTTT
d_call: -; clone_size: -; j_call: TRBJ1-3; v_call: TRBV6-1; cdr3_aa: CASSRGPRALISGNTIYF; cdr3_nt: TGTGCCAGCAGCCGCGGACCGCGGGCGCTCATCTCTGGAAACACCATATATTTT
d_call: -; clone_size: many; j_call: TRBJ1-1; v_call: TRBV5-1; cdr3_aa: CASSLGGPPNLMNTEAFF; cdr3_nt: TGCGCCAGCAGCTTGGGGGGACCTCCAAACCTCATGAACACTGAAGCTTTCTTT
d_call: TRBD2; clone_size: many; j_call: TRBJ2-4; v_call: TRBV20-1; cdr3_aa: CSAVKFGGATKNIQYF; cdr3_nt: TGCAGTGCTGTGAAATTCGGGGGGGCGACCAAAAACATTCAGTACTTC
d_call: -; clone_size: many; j_call: TRBJ1-2; v_call: TRBV20-1; cdr3_aa: CSATGTALIDTF; cdr3_nt: TGCAGTGCTACCGGGACCGCCCTCATCGACACCTTC
d_call: -; clone_size: many; j_call: TRBJ2-2; v_call: TRBV7-2; cdr3_aa: CASSLTAGGTGELFF; cdr3_nt: TGTGCCAGCAGCTTAACAGCGGGCGGAACCGGGGAGCTGTTTTTT
d_call: TRBD2; clone_size: -; j_call: TRBJ2-1; v_call: TRBV20-1; cdr3_aa: CSARDIHAASGINNEQFF; cdr3_nt: TGCAGTGCTAGAGATATACATGCGGCTAGCGGGATAAACAATGAGCAGTTCTTC
d_call: -; clone_size: many; j_call: TRBJ1-4; v_call: TRBV7-2; cdr3_aa: CASSLGLTATNEKLFF; cdr3_nt: TGTGCCAGCAGCTTAGGTTTGACAGCAACTAATGAAAAACTGTTTTTT
d_call: TRBD2; clone_size: -; j_call: TRBJ2-2; v_call: TRBV20-1; cdr3_aa: CSARDPTGGLVTGELFF; cdr3_nt: TGCAGTGCTAGAGATCCAACGGGGGGGCTGGTCACCGGGGAGCTGTTTTTT
d_call: -; clone_size: few; j_call: TRBJ1-1; v_call: TRBV7-8; cdr3_aa: CASSPLGRGVGGAFF; cdr3_nt: TGTGCCAGCAGCCCGCTGGGGCGGGGAGTCGGGGGAGCTTTCTTT
d_call: -; clone_size: many; j_call: TRBJ2-1; v_call: TRBV6-1; cdr3_aa: CASGVLDEQFF; cdr3_nt: TGTGCCAGCGGGGTTTTGGATGAGCAGTTCTTC
d_call: -; clone_size: -; j_call: TRBJ2-5; v_call: TRBV5-1; cdr3_aa: CASEETQYF; cdr3_nt: TGCGCCAGCGAAGAGACCCAGTACTTC
d_call: TRBD2; clone_size: many; j_call: TRBJ2-1; v_call: TRBV20-1; cdr3_aa: CSARDWGGQYNEQFF; cdr3_nt: TGCAGTGCTAGAGATTGGGGGGGTCAATACAATGAGCAGTTCTTC
d_call: -; clone_size: -; j_call: TRBJ2-3; v_call: TRBV20-1; cdr3_aa: CSARDRRIGTDTQYF; cdr3_nt: TGCAGTGCTAGAGATCGCAGGATAGGCACAGATACGCAGTATTTT